The 13 T cell receptor beta chains below were found in one sample sequenced in a study of T cells in Graves' hyperthyroidism and ophthalmopathy. There were TCR beta CDR3 regions amplified from RNA transcripts. The HTBI set primed first-round TCR CDR3 RT-PCR. A single record per CDR3 protein comes from TCRdb applying MiXCR to the multiplex PCR reads. The sample has some 530,000 distinct CDR3 sequences, 22% seen once; the top ten hold around 47%. The sequencing input was blood. Receptors were obtained from a woman between 70 and 85 years old with Graves' ophthalmopathy.

The V gene is TRBV5-6, the J gene TRBJ2-7; 8 nucleotides agree with TRBD2. The CDR3 length is 17 residues. Germline V gene data show CDR1 as SGHDT and CDR2 as YYEEEE. V gave up 0 bases and J gave up 6 bases; unmatched junction bases: 14. CDR3 loop: CASSLGAGGFTGGEQYF. As DNA, the CDR3 is TGTGCCAGCAGCTTGGGTGCGGGAGGCTTTACCGGCGGCGAGCAGTACTTC.

The chain has TRBV5-1 and TRBJ2-2; TRBD1 matches 7 bases. The CDR3 length is 13 residues. CDR1 SGHRS and CDR2 YFSETQ come from the germline V gene. J lost 7 bases, V lost 3 bases, and 3 bases had no gene match. The CDR3 sequence: CASSWDRSGELFF. The CDR3 DNA sequence: TGCGCCAGCAGCTGGGACAGAAGCGGGGAGCTGTTTTTT. The variable domain in full, with the rest retrieved from reference TRBV5-1 and TRBJ2-2, is KAGVTQTPRYLIKTRGQQVTLSCSPISGHRSVSWYQQTPGQGLQFLFEYFSETQRNKGNFPGRFSGRQFSNSRSEMNVSTLELGDSALYLCASSWDRSGELFFGEGSRLTVL.

The genes are TRBV27 and TRBJ1-6; D call uncertain. Trimming shortened V by 2 bases and J by 6 bases, and 17 bases separated the two germline ends. From germline, CDR1 is MNHEY and CDR2 SMNVEV (reference sequence). This CDR3 has 17 residues. The CDR3 sequence: CASSLGRTRIGNSPLHF. The CDR3 bases are TGTGCCAGCAGTTTAGGGAGGACCAGGATTGGTAATTCACCCCTCCACTTT.

This clonotype was detected only a few times. The chain recombines TRBV7-9 with TRBJ2-4; D uncertain. The V gene lost 0 bases and the J gene lost 0 bases, with 12 bases spanning the gap. This CDR3 contains 17 residues. CDR1 SEHNR and CDR2 FQNEAQ come from the germline V gene (reference sequence). CDR3 in DNA: TGTGCCAGCAGCTTAGCGGTCCAGCCTTCAGCCAAAAACATTCAGTACTTC. Translating it yields CASSLAVQPSAKNIQYF.

At least ten counts were recorded for this clonotype. The V and J genes are TRBV12-3 or TRBV12-4 and TRBJ2-1; D possibly uses TRBD1 or TRBD2 (5 bases each). Trimming shortened V by 6 bases and J by 4 bases, and 16 bases separated the two germline ends. CDR3 length equals 15 residues. CDR3 sequence reads: CASRSGDSIYNEQFF. The CDR3 DNA reads as TGTGCCAGCAGGAGCGGAGACAGCATTTACAATGAGCAGTTCTTC.

The sample holds a few counts of this clonotype. The chain combines TRBV6-2 or TRBV6-3 with TRBJ2-7; a weak D match, TRBD2 (6 bases). The CDR3 contains 15 residues. Trimming pared 5 bases from V and 0 bases from J, leaving 14 bases between. Germline V gives CDR1 MNHEY, CDR2 SVGEGT. CDR3 in amino acids: CASSLHGTGSYEQYF. CDR3 DNA sequence: TGTGCCAGCAGTCTCCACGGGACTGGCTCCTACGAGCAGTACTTC.

This sequence joins TRBV6-2 or TRBV6-3 and TRBJ2-3, with 14 bases aligning to TRBD2. The V gene's germline CDR1 is MNHEY and CDR2 SVGEGT. CDR3 size: 18 residues. Trimming cost V 5 bases and J 4 bases; bases outside gene matches: 11. CDR3 sequence: CASSILLTTSGRADTQYF. The CDR3 DNA reads TGTGCCAGCAGTATACTTCTTACGACTAGCGGGAGGGCAGATACGCAGTATTTT.

This clonotype was seen a few times. The chain combines TRBV30 with TRBJ2-1; TRBD2 agrees at 14 bases. Losses at the gene ends were 5 bases for V and 10 bases for J; bases not matched to a gene: 10. The CDR3 is 15 residues long. CDR1 and CDR2 from the germline V gene are GTSNPN and SVGIG (reference sequence). The CDR3 protein is CAWGGGLAGVGEQFF. DNA for the CDR3: TGTGCCTGGGGCGGGGGACTAGCGGGAGTGGGAGAGCAGTTCTTC.

This clonotype was recorded at least ten times. The chain joins TRBV2 to TRBJ2-1, with D unclear. V was trimmed by 5 bases and J by 7 bases, leaving 12 bases between them. The germline CDR1 and CDR2 sequences are SNHLY and FYNNEI. CDR3 length: 13 amino acids. The CDR3 reads CASSLTVGNEQFF. CDR3 bases: TGTGCCAGCAGTCTCACTGTGGGTAATGAGCAGTTCTTC. The full variable domain, completed using reference TRBV2 and TRBJ2-1, is EPEVTQTPSHQVTQMGQEVILRCVPISNHLYFYWYRQILGQKVEFLVSFYNNEISEKSEIFDDQFSVERPDGSNFTLKIRSTKLEDSAMYFCASSLTVGNEQFFGPGTRLTVL.

This clonotype was observed at least ten times. This chain joins TRBV2 and TRBJ2-3; 9 positions agree with TRBD2. The CDR3 contains 13 residues. In germline, CDR1 is SNHLY, CDR2 FYNNEI. J was trimmed by 7 bases and V by 4 bases; bases with no gene match: 3. This CDR3 reads CASSGLAGNTQYF. CDR3 sequence (DNA): TGTGCCAGCAGTGGCCTAGCGGGAAATACGCAGTATTTT.

With regard to this clonotype: At one end the junction does not follow the germline gene, possibly because of a read error. This chain uses TRBV2 with TRBJ1-5, with a possible D match to TRBD1 (6 bases). The CDR3 loop spans 15 amino acids. Germline V lookup: CDR1 SNHLY, CDR2 FYNNEI. This chain's CDR3 is CASKRGGSGHQPQQF. The CDR3 nucleotides read TGTGCCAGCAAAAGGGGGGGGTCAGGGCATCAGCCCCAGCAATTT. The full variable domain, its missing parts supplied by reference TRBV2 and TRBJ1-5, is EPEVTQTPSHQVTQMGQEVILRCVPISNHLYFYWYRQILGQKVEFLVSFYNNEISEKSEIFDDQFSVERPDGSNFTLKIRSTKLEDSAMYFCASKRGGSGHQPQQFGDGTRLSIL.

The J gene is TRBJ2-7, the V gene TRBV20-1; D is unclear. The V and J ends lost 6 bases and 0 bases respectively, with 12 bases between them. The CDR3 loop spans 13 amino acids. CDR1 and CDR2 from the germline V gene are DFQATT and SNEGSKA (reference sequence). CDR3 nucleotides: TGCAGTGCCAACTACCTAAGCTCCTACGAGCAGTACTTC. This codes for CSANYLSSYEQYF.

The V call is TRBV19, the J call TRBJ2-7; maybe TRBD2 (5 bases). V lost 6 bases to trimming and J lost 7 bases, with 16 bases between them. The CDR3 has 13 amino acids. The germline V gene encodes CDR1 LNHDA and CDR2 SQIVND (reference sequence). CDR3 nucleotides: TGTGCCAGTAGCCGCGTGGGAGTCCGAGAGCAGTACTTC. It codes for CASSRVGVREQYF.